The present TCR beta chain was sequenced within a study of T cell responses to AZD1222 COVID-19 vaccine. Study at large: Pooled together were second doses at about 4 or about 12 weeks. Study-level findings and limits: Repertoire sampling was restricted to post-peak T cell response timepoints. Targets within unmutated variant regions were reportedly found for nearly half of spike-specific TCRs. Only a handful of AZD1222 recipients tested seropositive at baseline.

Per the germline V gene, CDR1 is MNHEY and CDR2 is SVGAGI. Trimming cost V 11 bases and J 0 bases, with 11 bases left between them. The CDR3 is 13 residues long. With regard to this clone: Its antigen is still unknown.

The method was immunoSEQ multiplex PCR; TCRdb's version includes in-frame clones alone and lacks a portion of them. The table lists 130,000 to 150,000 clones, around nine tenths of them singletons. This specimen consisted of peripheral blood, obtained on day 0 of AZD1222 vaccination. This receptor was taken from an adult in good health. The chain combines TRBV6-5 with TRBJ1-5; no clear D gene. The CDR3 here is CAGRSDSNQPQHF. The CDR3 bases are TGTGCCGGTAGATCGGATAGCAATCAGCCCCAGCATTTT.